These 14 T cell receptor beta chains were sequenced from one sample in a study of neurological immune-mediated disorders. TCRdb reprocessed the 5' RACE reads with MiXCR, giving one entry per CDR3 protein. The repertoire consists of some 27,000 distinct CDR3 sequences, with about 6.9% occurring once and the leading ten covering about 9%. The sample was PBMCs. Source of these receptors: a woman in her fifties or sixties in good health.

This clonotype occurred many times. The genes are TRBV3-1 and TRBJ2-2, with D tentatively TRBD2 (6 bases). This CDR3 is built from 14 residues. V lost 4 bases and J 4 bases, leaving 10 bases between the germline ends. Germline loops: CDR1 LGHDT, CDR2 YNNKEL (reference sequence). The CDR3 DNA follows: TGTGCCAGCAGCCCATCGACTAGCACCGGGGAGCTGTTTTTT. Protein sequence: CASSPSTSTGELFF.

This clonotype has at least ten counts. V usage is TRBV9 and J usage is TRBJ2-7, with unresolved D. CDR3 size: 14 residues. From germline, CDR1 is SGDLS and CDR2 YYNGEE. V was trimmed by 0 bases and J by 0 bases, leaving 7 bases between them. CDR3 sequence reads: CASSVELSSYEQYF. DNA for the CDR3: TGTGCCAGCAGCGTAGAACTCAGCTCCTACGAGCAGTACTTC.

In its sample, this clonotype was seen many times. The chain uses TRBV28 and TRBJ2-7; D is uncertain. The CDR3 loop spans 11 amino acids. The V gene's germline CDR1 is MDHEN and CDR2 SYDVKM. The germline V and J ends were trimmed by 7 bases and 7 bases, with 11 bases remaining between them. The CDR3 sequence: CASKFYREQYF. DNA of the CDR3: TGTGCCAGCAAGTTTTATCGGGAGCAGTACTTC.

This clonotype has at least ten counts. The CDR3 region is CSASLRGTGFNEQFF. DNA of the CDR3: TGCAGTGCTTCTCTGAGAGGGACAGGGTTCAATGAGCAGTTCTTC. The rearrangement uses TRBV20-1 and TRBJ2-1; 9 bases align to TRBD1. The germline V gene encodes CDR1 DFQATT and CDR2 SNEGSKA (reference sequence). With V trimmed by 5 bases and J by 6 bases, 11 bases remained unmatched. This CDR3 comprises 15 residues.

Note on this clonotype: The junction shows a germline mismatch at one end, possibly a read error. Here the CDR3 reads CASNSRAYEQCF. The CDR3 bases are TGCGCCAGCAACTCGCGGGCCTACGAGCAGTGCTTC. The genes are TRBV5-1 and TRBJ2-7; D may be TRBD2 (5 bases). The CDR3 loop spans 12 amino acids. From germline, CDR1 is SGHRS and CDR2 YFSETQ.

This clonotype was found many times. The chain carries TRBV9 and TRBJ2-2, with D unclear. Germline lookup yields CDR1 SGDLS and CDR2 YYNGEE. The CDR3 is 12 residues long. V lost 0 bases, J lost 6 bases, and 3 bases lay in between. CDR3 loop: CASSVGPGELFF. The CDR3 region has the DNA TGTGCCAGCAGCGTAGGGCCCGGGGAGCTGTTTTTT.

The sample holds many counts of this clonotype. The genes are TRBV3-1 and TRBJ2-3; 11 bases line up with TRBD2. J was trimmed by 10 bases and V by 3 bases; bases with no gene match: 12. Germline V CDR1 and CDR2: LGHDT, YNNKEL (reference sequence). This CDR3 comprises 16 residues. The CDR3 reads CASSHTVAGGPLAQYF. In DNA form, the CDR3 reads TGTGCCAGCAGCCATACCGTAGCGGGAGGGCCACTGGCGCAGTATTTT.

This clonotype was seen many times. V is TRBV15 and J is TRBJ2-5, with D possibly matching TRBD2 (5 bases). V dropped 6 bases and J dropped 5 bases, with 10 bases sitting between them. The CDR3 extends over 12 amino acids. CDR1 is LNHNV, CDR2 YYDKDF, per germline (reference sequence). The chain's CDR3 is CATSKREETQYF. As DNA, the CDR3 is TGTGCCACCAGTAAAAGGGAGGAGACCCAGTACTTC.

In this sample, this clonotype turned up many times. The V gene is TRBV20-1, the J gene TRBJ2-1; TRBD2 matches 12 bases. V was pared by 3 bases and J by 7 bases, with 7 bases of the junction left unmatched. The CDR3 has 15 residues. CDR1 and CDR2 (germline): DFQATT, SNEGSKA (reference sequence). The CDR3 DNA reads TGCAGTGCTAGTCTAGCGGGAGGGCTAAGGAATGAGCAGTTCTTC. Amino acid sequence: CSASLAGGLRNEQFF.

This clonotype was recorded many times. The rearrangement joins TRBV20-1 to TRBJ2-4; 9 nucleotides agree with TRBD2. Trimming removed 5 bases from V and 1 base from J; junction bases left unmatched: 9. There are 16 residues in the CDR3. Germline CDR1 and CDR2: DFQATT and SNEGSKA (reference sequence). The CDR3 DNA reads as TGCAGTGCTCCGTCAGCGGGAGGAGGCGCCAAAAACATTCAGTACTTC. This encodes CSAPSAGGGAKNIQYF.

This clonotype was seen repeatedly, ten times or more. This chain links TRBV5-1 with TRBJ1-5; 7 positions agree with TRBD1. CDR1 is SGHRS, CDR2 YFSETQ, per germline. Unmatched junction bases numbered 9, after V lost 5 bases and J lost 7 bases. CDR3 length: 14 residues. CDR3 region: CASRPGTDPQPQHF. In DNA form, the CDR3 reads TGCGCCAGCAGGCCCGGGACAGACCCCCAGCCCCAGCATTTT. Combining the CDR3 with reference TRBV5-1 and TRBJ1-5 gives the whole variable domain KAGVTQTPRYLIKTRGQQVTLSCSPISGHRSVSWYQQTPGQGLQFLFEYFSETQRNKGNFPGRFSGRQFSNSRSEMNVSTLELGDSALYLCASRPGTDPQPQHFGDGTRLSIL.

This clonotype was detected ten times or more. V usage is TRBV7-3 and J usage is TRBJ2-1; 7 nucleotides align to TRBD2. J gave up 5 bases and V 5 bases, and 9 bases lay outside the gene matches. Per the germline V gene, CDR1 is SGHTA and CDR2 is FQGTGA. This CDR3 region has 15 residues. CDR3 sequence (DNA): TGTGCCAGCAGCCCGACTAGCACCATAGACAATGAGCAGTTCTTC. Translated: CASSPTSTIDNEQFF.

The chain uses TRBV20-1 and TRBJ2-1, with D possibly being TRBD2 (6 bases). The CDR3 sequence is 14 residues long. In germline, CDR1 is DFQATT, CDR2 SNEGSKA (reference sequence). The V gene lost 4 bases and the J gene lost 7 bases, with 17 bases spanning the gap. The CDR3: CSAKVRGGKNEQFF. CDR3 coding DNA: TGCAGTGCTAAGGTGAGGGGAGGAAAAAATGAGCAGTTCTTC.

This clonotype has ten or more counts. The chain uses TRBV5-1 and TRBJ2-7; TRBD1 or TRBD2 may be the D gene (6 bases each). The CDR3 has 14 residues. Per germline, CDR1 SGHRS and CDR2 YFSETQ. Trimming took 0 bases from V and 4 from J, leaving 11 bases between them. This CDR3 is CASSLDRAGYEQYF. CDR3 in DNA: TGCGCCAGCAGCTTGGACAGGGCGGGGTACGAGCAGTACTTC.